These T cell receptor beta chains were read from a single sample in a study of T cells expressing NK-cell markers. TCRdb reprocessed the 5' RACE reads and stores each CDR3 protein as one record, lacking DNA. The table for this sample gives over 100,000 distinct CDR3 sequences. The specimen was blood T cells: a sorted CD56 or NKG2C T cell subset, CD4+ or CD8+ T cells, or bulk PBMC T cells (not recorded which). The receptors were gathered from a woman aged 18 to 75 in good health. Both conserved end residues are part of each CDR3.

J | V | CDR3
TRBJ2-5 | TRBV11-3 | CASSKSSWETQYF
TRBJ1-1 | TRBV5-1 | CASSLLRDSGPPEAFF
TRBJ1-4 | TRBV27 | CASSPTPQGTNEKLFF
TRBJ2-1 | TRBV5-6 | CASSLGAGNEQFF
TRBJ1-2 | TRBV6-5 | CASSYAAVAGYTF
TRBJ1-1 | TRBV4-3 | CASSQDAPNTEAFF
TRBJ2-1 | TRBV5-1 | CASSLVRVHDEQFF
TRBJ1-5 | TRBV6-2/TRBV6-3 | CASSYIPGQNQPQHF
TRBJ2-7 | TRBV20-1 | CSAREGDSYYEQYF
TRBJ2-2 | TRBV29-1 | CSAHPGATNTGELFF
TRBJ2-7 | TRBV29-1 | CSVEDLGYEQYF
TRBJ2-7 | TRBV6-5 | CASSYPTGIDYEQYF
TRBJ2-3 | TRBV12-3/TRBV12-4 | CASSFPGTSGGYHSSTDTQYF
TRBJ2-7 | TRBV29-1 | CSVDEGEGGPWYEQYF
TRBJ2-7 | TRBV25-1 | CASSGGGTGRSYEQYF
TRBJ1-2 | TRBV12-3/TRBV12-4 | CASSFAQGAWGYTF
TRBJ2-5 | TRBV12-3/TRBV12-4 | CASSAGTQETQYF
TRBJ1-1 | TRBV6-5 | CASSYLGTTEAFF
TRBJ2-1 | TRBV7-9 | CASSLIQFAENEQFF
TRBJ2-1 | TRBV6-4 | CASTERAGSYNEQFF
TRBJ2-3 | TRBV28 | CASKDHTSTDTQYF
TRBJ2-7 | TRBV27 | CASSFITDLYEQYF
TRBJ2-1 | TRBV12-3/TRBV12-4 | CASIESSYNEQFF
TRBJ1-4 | TRBV13 | CASSLRGGGEKLFF
TRBJ2-2 | TRBV24-1 | CATSGTVNTGELFF
TRBJ2-5 | TRBV20-1 | CSARARGQETQYF